This T cell receptor (beta chain) was profiled in a study of blood T cell repertoires in COVID-19. Trimming stripped 3 bases from V and 6 bases from J, with 8 bases between. The germline gives CDR1 DFQATT, CDR2 SNEGSKA (reference sequence). The CDR3 contains 11 residues. Sequencing used immunoSEQ multiplex PCR; TCRdb keeps in-frame clones, though not all of them. The sample lists 200,000 to 250,000 clones; approximately 81% were seen once. The sequenced sample was peripheral blood. V and J are TRBV20-1 and TRBJ1-2; D gene unclear. The TCR sequence derives from a woman aged 80 or over with acute or convalescent COVID-19. CDR3 loop: CSASGSDGYTF. The CDR3 bases are TGCAGTGCTAGTGGGTCGGATGGCTACACCTTC.